The rows below give T cell receptor beta chains drawn from one sample of a study of cytomegalovirus exposure and HLA in healthy donors. Produced via immunoSEQ multiplex PCR; TCRdb's table is partial and in-frame only. The sample shows 120,000 or so clones, about 80% of them seen only once. Sequencing used PBMCs. The receptor set was obtained from a woman aged 40 to 50 in good health and CMV-seropositive. The CDR3 runs from the conserved cysteine through the conserved F or W. A D gene is named only where the DNA matches it firmly. Clone sizes are given selectively: once, few, many, or a class where the clone is expanded.

clone_size	v_call	d_call	j_call	cdr3_nt	cdr3_aa
-	TRBV5-1	TRBD1	TRBJ1-1	TGCGCCAGCAGCTTGGGCAGGAACAGGGGGAACACTGAAGCTTTCTTT	CASSLGRNRGNTEAFF
-	TRBV7-6	TRBD1	TRBJ2-2	TGTGCCAGCAGCCGGGACAGGGGAATAAACGGGGAGCTGTTTTTT	CASSRDRGINGELFF
few	TRBV6-1	-	TRBJ2-7	TGTGCCAGCACCAAACGCATAGGGGGAGAGCAGTACTTC	CASTKRIGGEQYF
once	TRBV2	-	TRBJ1-4	TGTGCCAGCAGTGGGGCCCGATGGGCGGGGAGAATGAGTGAAAAACTGTTTTTT	CASSGARWAGRMSEKLFF
-	TRBV27	-	TRBJ2-1	TGTGCCAGCAGTTTATACGTTGGGGAGAACAATGAGCAGTTCTTC	CASSLYVGENNEQFF
-	TRBV6-5	-	TRBJ2-7	TGTGCCAGCAGTTCCTCGGGCCTCTACGAGCAGTACTTC	CASSSSGLYEQYF
-	TRBV4-3	-	TRBJ2-1	TGCGCCAGCAGCCGAAGGGGTACCGGGCTCCTTCGAAACAATGAGCAGTTCTTC	CASSRRGTGLLRNNEQFF
few	TRBV7-9	-	TRBJ2-7	TGTGCCAGCAGCTTAGGCGACAGCTACGAGCAGTACTTC	CASSLGDSYEQYF
-	TRBV10-1	-	TRBJ1-1	TGCGCCAGCAGCACGGGGGGCAGTGAAGCTTTCTTT	CASSTGGSEAFF
-	TRBV19	-	TRBJ1-1	TGTGCCAGTAACTACGCCAGCCTGAACACTGAAGCTTTCTTT	CASNYASLNTEAFF
-	TRBV2	TRBD1	TRBJ1-4	TGTGCCACCGGGGACAGGGCTCTAGGTGAAAAACTGTTTTTT	CATGDRALGEKLFF
-	TRBV28	TRBD1	TRBJ1-1	TGTGCCAGCAAGACAGGGGGGACCAAAGCTTTCTTT	CASKTGGTKAFF
once	TRBV19	-	TRBJ1-2	TGTGCCAGTAGTATGTCCGGGTTTGGCTACACCTTC	CASSMSGFGYTF
once	TRBV10-2	-	TRBJ2-1	TGCGCCAGCAGGGGGGGACTTAACAATGAGCAGTTCTTC	CASRGGLNNEQFF
-	TRBV9	-	TRBJ2-7	TGTGCCAGCAGCGTAGGCGGGCCTAGCTCCTACGAGCAGTACTTC	CASSVGGPSSYEQYF
few	TRBV9	-	TRBJ1-1	TGTGCCAGCAGCGGACAGGAGGCGGGGGGTGAAGCTTTCTTT	CASSGQEAGGEAFF
once	TRBV21-1	-	TRBJ1-3	TGTGCCAGCAGCAAAGATGAGGGGACAGGTCCGAGCTCTGGAAACACCATATATTTT	CASSKDEGTGPSSGNTIYF
-	TRBV27	-	TRBJ2-1	TGTGCCAGCAGTTTAGGTGTCTTAGAGAATGAGCAGTTCTTC	CASSLGVLENEQFF
-	TRBV7-9	TRBD1	TRBJ1-2	TGTGCCAGCAGCTTAGCGTCTGGACAGGGTGGTGGCTACACCTTC	CASSLASGQGGGYTF
-	TRBV11-1	-	TRBJ2-4	TGTGCCAGCAGCACGGACTGGGAGAAAAACATTCAGTACTTC	CASSTDWEKNIQYF
-	TRBV7-9	-	TRBJ1-1	TGTGCCAGCAGCTTACTCCTTTCTGAAGCTTTCTTT	CASSLLLSEAFF
once	TRBV27	-	TRBJ1-1	TGTGCCAGCGGGACATACGGAGCGAGTGAAGCTTTCTTT	CASGTYGASEAFF
few	TRBV7-9	-	TRBJ1-1	TGTGCCAGCAGCTTAATTGAGGGCACTGAAGCTTTCTTT	CASSLIEGTEAFF
-	TRBV18	-	TRBJ1-1	TGTGCCACCTCACCTGTATCAGGGTCCGACACTGAAGCTTTCTTT	CATSPVSGSDTEAFF
-	TRBV4-3	-	TRBJ1-5	TGCGCCAGCAGCCAACACTTTGCACCTAATAGCAATCAGCCCCAGCATTTT	CASSQHFAPNSNQPQHF
-	TRBV10-2	-	TRBJ2-1	TGCGCCAGCAGTGAGGACTTGAACAATGAGCAGTTCTTC	CASSEDLNNEQFF
-	TRBV6-1	TRBD1	TRBJ1-4	TGTGCCAGCAGTGACCCAAGGGGGCGAAGCGAAAAACTGTTTTTT	CASSDPRGRSEKLFF
-	TRBV11-3	TRBD1	TRBJ1-1	TGTGCCAGCAGCTTAGGGGGAGGGACAGGGGTGAACACTGAAGCTTTCTTT	CASSLGGGTGVNTEAFF
once	TRBV7-9	TRBD1	TRBJ1-2	TGTGCCAGCAGCTTAGCCCTACGAACAGGGGAAAATGGCTACACCTTC	CASSLALRTGENGYTF
-	TRBV29-1	-	TRBJ2-3	TGCAGCGTTGTAGTGGGAGCTGGCACAGATACGCAGTATTTT	CSVVVGAGTDTQYF
-	TRBV30	-	TRBJ2-7	TGTGCCTGGACTAGCGTTGGAATCTCCTACGAGCAGTACTTC	CAWTSVGISYEQYF
-	TRBV5-1	TRBD2	TRBJ2-2	TGCGCCAGCAGCCATAGGACTAGCGGGTCCACCGGGGAGCTGTTTTTT	CASSHRTSGSTGELFF
-	TRBV29-1	TRBD1	TRBJ2-7	TGCAGCGTTGAAGACGGGACAGGACCCTACGAGCAGTACTTC	CSVEDGTGPYEQYF
-	TRBV9	-	TRBJ2-2	TGTGCCAGCAGCCCCCCCGGAGCTCCCACCGGGGAGCTGTTTTTT	CASSPPGAPTGELFF
-	TRBV27	TRBD1	TRBJ1-1	TGTGCCAGCAGTCTACAGGGGGCTGACACTGAAGCTTTCTTT	CASSLQGADTEAFF
few	TRBV18	-	TRBJ2-5	TGTGCCAGCTCACATGGGATCGAAAACACCGAGGGGACCCAGTACTTC	CASSHGIENTEGTQYF
-	TRBV28	TRBD2	TRBJ2-1	TGTGCCAGCAGCCCCGGGACTAGCGGACCTACGGAGCAGTTCTTC	CASSPGTSGPTEQFF